The 14 T cell receptor beta chains below come from one sample, sequenced in a study of blood T cell repertoires in COVID-19. Clones were read by immunoSEQ multiplex PCR, and TCRdb kept only the in-frame ones, dropping some. This sample has more than 200,000 clones, with about 86% found just once. Sequenced sample: peripheral blood. These receptors were taken from a man aged 50 to 60 with active or convalescent COVID-19.

The rearrangement joins TRBV11-2 to TRBJ1-6, with D perhaps matching TRBD1 (6 bases). Between the trimmed V and J ends, which lost 0 bases and 7 bases, there was a span of 10 bases. This CDR3 contains 15 residues. Germline values: CDR1 SGHAT, CDR2 FQNNGV. The CDR3 DNA follows: TGTGCCAGCAGCTTAGAAGGACAGCTAAATTCACCCCTCCACTTT. It codes for CASSLEGQLNSPLHF.

The chain links TRBV7-9 to TRBJ1-2; 10 bases agree with TRBD1. The germline V gene has CDR1 SEHNR and CDR2 FQNEAQ (reference sequence). The V gene end was trimmed by 3 bases and the J gene end by 6 bases; junction bases not matched to a gene: 4. The CDR3 totals 14 residues. The CDR3 DNA reads TGTGCCAGCAGCTTCGGACAGGGGGGCAATGGCTACACCTTC. Translation: CASSFGQGGNGYTF.

This sequence joins TRBV7-2 and TRBJ2-1; D gene ambiguous. The CDR3 totals 15 residues. The V gene lost 0 bases and the J gene lost 0 bases, with 6 bases spanning the gap. Germline V gene data show CDR1 as SGHTA and CDR2 as FQGNSA. In DNA form, the CDR3 reads TGTGCCAGCAGCTTAGCTTTCTCCTCCTACAATGAGCAGTTCTTC. Translated, it gives CASSLAFSSYNEQFF.

The chain recombines TRBV19 with TRBJ2-3; 8 bases line up with TRBD2. The trim removed 4 bases at V and 0 bases at J, leaving 18 bases unmatched. The germline CDR1 and CDR2 sequences are LNHDA and SQIVND (reference sequence). The CDR3 loop spans 20 amino acids. This CDR3 is CASSTDPGLDMGISTDTQYF. DNA for the CDR3: TGTGCCAGTAGTACTGACCCGGGACTAGATATGGGAATTAGCACAGATACGCAGTATTTT.

This clone has just one count. V is TRBV5-6 and J is TRBJ1-5; TRBD1 matches 7 bases. V dropped 4 bases and J dropped 3; count of bases not matched to a gene: 4. Germline CDR1 and CDR2: SGHDT and YYEEEE. The CDR3 is made up of 14 amino acids. CDR3 loop: CASSLGQTNQPQHF. In nucleotides, the CDR3 is TGTGCCAGCAGCCTGGGACAGACCAATCAGCCCCAGCATTTT.

The chain combines TRBV27 with TRBJ1-6; the match to TRBD1 covers 7 bases. J was trimmed by 4 bases and V by 2 bases; bases with no gene match: 5. The CDR3 is 16 amino acids. Germline values: CDR1 MNHEY, CDR2 SMNVEV (reference sequence). The CDR3 region is CASSLGGQLYNSPLHF. CDR3 DNA sequence: TGTGCCAGCAGTTTAGGGGGACAGTTATATAATTCACCCCTCCACTTT.

The rearrangement joins TRBV29-1 to TRBJ2-5, with D possibly being TRBD2 (7 bases). The V and J ends lost 4 bases and 5 bases respectively, with 20 bases between them. The germline CDR1 and CDR2 sequences are SQVTM and ANQGSEA. The CDR3 sequence is 15 residues long. The CDR3 sequence is CSVGPLGGLGETQYF. CDR3 nucleotide sequence: TGCAGCGTTGGGCCCCTGGGGGGGCTGGGGGAGACCCAGTACTTC. The full variable domain, in which reference TRBV29-1 and TRBJ2-5 provide the parts outside the CDR3, is SAVISQKPSRDICQRGTSLTIQCQVDSQVTMMFWYRQQPGQSLTLIATANQGSEATYESGFVIDKFPISRPNLTFSTLTVSNMSPEDSSIYLCSVGPLGGLGETQYFGPGTRLLVL.

This chain uses TRBV2 with TRBJ2-1, with TRBD1 as a possible D gene (7 bases). Germline CDR1 reads SNHLY; CDR2 reads FYNNEI. The CDR3 contains 18 residues. V was shortened by 3 bases and J by 4 bases, with 22 bases between the two germline ends. This CDR3 reads CASSDGGQHPGGYNEQFF. The CDR3 bases are TGTGCCAGCAGTGACGGGGGACAGCATCCCGGGGGTTACAATGAGCAGTTCTTC.

V and J are TRBV11-2 and TRBJ2-7; unclear D gene. Trimming pared 1 base from V and 0 bases from J, leaving 4 bases between. The CDR3 totals 13 residues. CDR1 and CDR2 from the germline V gene are SGHAT and FQNNGV. CDR3 sequence reads: CASSLVLSYEQYF. The CDR3 bases are TGTGCCAGCAGCTTAGTCCTCTCCTACGAGCAGTACTTC.

This chain connects TRBV4-2 to TRBJ1-2; tentatively, D is TRBD1 (5 bases). Germline V lookup: CDR1 LGHNA, CDR2 YNFKEQ. The CDR3 has 14 amino acids. V gave up 0 bases and J gave up 6 bases, with 11 bases separating them. CDR3 in amino acids: CASSQEGQGDGYTF. As DNA, the CDR3 is TGTGCCAGCAGCCAAGAAGGTCAAGGGGATGGCTACACCTTC.

The rearrangement uses TRBV2 and TRBJ2-6; D gene ambiguous. Germline V gene sequence: CDR1 SNHLY, CDR2 FYNNEI. Trimming took off 6 bases at V and 0 bases at J, with 6 bases between the two ends. The CDR3 has 14 residues. This CDR3 reads CASRRRSGANVLTF. CDR3 sequence (DNA): TGTGCCAGCAGGCGGCGCTCTGGGGCCAACGTCCTGACTTTC.

This clone was recorded only once. The V call is TRBV28, the J call TRBJ1-4; D gene unclear. Looked up from germline, CDR1 is MDHEN and CDR2 is SYDVKM. V was pared by 5 bases and J by 0 bases, with 7 bases between. The CDR3 is 14 residues long. The CDR3 loop is CASSPLATNEKLFF. CDR3 DNA: TGTGCCAGCAGTCCACTAGCAACTAATGAAAAACTGTTTTTT.

The rearrangement uses TRBV29-1 and TRBJ2-3; 7 bases are a match to TRBD1. The V gene's germline CDR1 is SQVTM and CDR2 ANQGSEA. This CDR3 has 15 amino acids. Losses at the gene ends were 0 bases for V and 1 base for J; bases not matched to a gene: 4. CDR3 protein: CSVEDYTGGTDTQYF. For the CDR3, the DNA is TGCAGCGTTGAAGACTACACAGGGGGCACAGATACGCAGTATTTT.

CDR3 nucleotides: TGTGCCAGCAGTCGGGGGACCCGACCACCCGGGGAGCTGTTTTTT. This translates into CASSRGTRPPGELFF. The V call is TRBV6-5, the J call TRBJ2-2; perhaps TRBD2 as D (6 bases). Trimming stripped 5 bases from V and 6 bases from J, with 16 bases between. The CDR3 runs to 15 residues. The germline CDR1 and CDR2 sequences are MNHEY and SVGAGI.